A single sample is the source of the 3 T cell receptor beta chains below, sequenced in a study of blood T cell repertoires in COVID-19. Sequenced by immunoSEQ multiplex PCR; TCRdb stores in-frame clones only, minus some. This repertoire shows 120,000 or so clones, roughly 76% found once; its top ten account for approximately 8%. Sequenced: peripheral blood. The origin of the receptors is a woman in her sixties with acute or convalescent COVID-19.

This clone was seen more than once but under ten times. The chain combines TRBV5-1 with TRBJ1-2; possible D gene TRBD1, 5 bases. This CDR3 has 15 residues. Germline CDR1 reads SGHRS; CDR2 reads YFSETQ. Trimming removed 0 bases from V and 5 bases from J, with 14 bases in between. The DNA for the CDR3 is TGCGCCAGCAGCTTGGCCCCGCAGGGAGGATATGGCTACACCTTC. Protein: CASSLAPQGGYGYTF.

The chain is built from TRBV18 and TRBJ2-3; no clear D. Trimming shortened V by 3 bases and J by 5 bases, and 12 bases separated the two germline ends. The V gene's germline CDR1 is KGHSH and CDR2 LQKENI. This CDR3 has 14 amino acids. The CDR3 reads CASSPTRSEDTQYF. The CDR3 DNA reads TGTGCCAGCTCACCGACTCGCTCTGAAGATACGCAGTATTTT.

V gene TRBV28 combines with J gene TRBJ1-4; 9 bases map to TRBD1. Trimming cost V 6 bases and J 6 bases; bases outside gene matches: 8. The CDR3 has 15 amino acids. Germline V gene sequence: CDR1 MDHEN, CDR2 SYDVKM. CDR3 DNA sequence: TGTGCCAGCAGGACGGGGACAGGGAGGTATGAAAAACTGTTTTTT. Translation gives CASRTGTGRYEKLFF.